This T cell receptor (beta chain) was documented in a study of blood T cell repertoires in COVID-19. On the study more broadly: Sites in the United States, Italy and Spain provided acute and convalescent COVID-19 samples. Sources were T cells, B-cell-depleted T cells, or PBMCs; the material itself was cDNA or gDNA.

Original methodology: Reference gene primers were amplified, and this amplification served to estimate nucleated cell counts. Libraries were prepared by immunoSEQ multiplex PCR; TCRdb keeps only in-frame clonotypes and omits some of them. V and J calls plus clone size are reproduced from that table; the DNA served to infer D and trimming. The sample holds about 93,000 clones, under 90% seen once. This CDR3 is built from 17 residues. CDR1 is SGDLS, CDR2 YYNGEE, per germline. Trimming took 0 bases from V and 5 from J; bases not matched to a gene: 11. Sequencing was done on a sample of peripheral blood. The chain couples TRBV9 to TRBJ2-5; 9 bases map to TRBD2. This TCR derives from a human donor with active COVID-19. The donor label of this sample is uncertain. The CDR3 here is CASSVGPAGGLGETQYF. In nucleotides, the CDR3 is TGTGCCAGCAGCGTAGGGCCGGCGGGGGGGCTGGGTGAGACCCAGTACTTC.